The sequence of this T cell receptor beta chain was determined in a study of T cells after posttransplantation cyclophosphamide. General study points: TRB clonality was highly associated with recipient CMV seropositivity and reactivation. Blood and skin or GI T cell repertoires showed limited TRB overlap.

Points on this clone: As yet, its antigen is unknown.

Controls had myeloablative marrow grafts with methotrexate and calcineurin inhibitor, sampled at 1 year. The V and J ends lost 8 bases and 9 bases, in that order; junction bases with no gene match: 8. In germline, CDR1 is SGHVS, CDR2 FQNEAQ. The CDR3 totals 13 residues. TCRdb's copy holds only in-frame clones and misses some; the assay was immunoSEQ multiplex PCR. In the table there are 20,000 or so clones, 80% to 90% of which are singletons. This rearrangement joins TRBV7-8 to TRBJ2-1, with 9 positions matching TRBD2. The sequence came from a female patient in her 30s who received an allogeneic stem cell transplant from an unrelated donor, was CMV-positive, and had acute and chronic GVHD. Some T cells may be supplied by the graft donor. The sample consisted of PBMCs, taken roughly 350 days after allogeneic stem cell transplant with calcineurin inhibitor and methotrexate. The CDR3 region has the DNA TGTGCCAGCGGGGCGGGGGGGAATCTTGAGCAGTTCTTC. Translation gives CASGAGGNLEQFF. The variable domain in full, with the rest retrieved from reference TRBV7-8 and TRBJ2-1, is GAGVSQSPRYKVAKRGQDVALRCDPISGHVSLFWYQQALGQGPEFLTYFQNEAQLDKSGLPSDRFFAERPEGSVSTLKIQRTQQEDSAVYLCASGAGGNLEQFFGPGTRLTVL.